Each of the 28 T cell receptor beta chains below was sequenced from the same sample in a study of CD8+ T cells in alopecia areata. Treatment noted: oral pan-JAK inhibitor, 5-10 mg twice daily. TCR sequencing used cDNA made by reverse transcription of extracted RNA. Profiling relied on immunoSEQ multiplex PCR, and the TCRdb table lists in-frame clones only, not all of them. In the table there are about 210,000 clones, just over 65% of which are singletons. The sequencing used CD4+ T cells sorted from blood, collected around week 44, from a patient treated with tofacitinib. The receptor set was obtained from a human donor with alopecia areata.

This clone was recorded only once. The chain employs TRBV19 and TRBJ1-5, with D unclear. This CDR3 has 16 residues. Germline assignment: CDR1 LNHDA and CDR2 SQIVND (reference sequence). V shed 2 bases and J shed 4 bases, with 15 bases lying between them. The CDR3 sequence: CASSIRAGSLNQPQHF. In DNA form, the CDR3 reads TGTGCCAGTAGTATAAGGGCAGGAAGCTTGAATCAGCCCCAGCATTTT.

The V and J genes are TRBV29-1 and TRBJ1-4, with a tentative D call TRBD1 (6 bases). The V end was cut by 2 bases, the J end by 8 bases, with 9 bases between. This CDR3 region has 12 residues. The germline CDR1 and CDR2 sequences are SQVTM and ANQGSEA. CDR3 coding DNA: TGCAGCGTTGAAACAGGGCAGGAAAAACTGTTTTTT. Its protein product is CSVETGQEKLFF.

The chain uses TRBV15 and TRBJ2-5; D not certain. V lost 0 bases to trimming and J lost 5 bases, with 10 bases between them. Per germline, CDR1 LNHNV and CDR2 YYDKDF (reference sequence). This CDR3 is 14 amino acids long. The CDR3 reads CATSRDLATETQYF. For the CDR3, the DNA is TGTGCCACCAGCAGAGATCTCGCCACGGAGACCCAGTACTTC.

The rearrangement uses TRBV6-5 and TRBJ1-1, with TRBD1 as a possible D gene (5 bases). The V gene lost 0 bases and the J gene lost 7 bases, with 12 bases spanning the gap. The CDR3 runs to 14 residues. The germline V gene has CDR1 MNHEY and CDR2 SVGAGI. In DNA, the CDR3 is TGTGCCAGCAGTTACTCAGATCGGGGCTTTGAAGCTTTCTTT. Translated: CASSYSDRGFEAFF.

This clone was detected only a few times. The V gene is TRBV6-1, the J gene TRBJ1-2; no clear D. Germline-derived CDR1 and CDR2 are MNHNS and SASEGT. V lost 1 base and J 7 bases, leaving 10 bases between the germline ends. The CDR3 loop spans 13 amino acids. DNA of the CDR3: TGTGCCAGCAGTGAAGTATTAGCGGGTGGCTACACCTTC. This gives the protein CASSEVLAGGYTF.

This sequence joins TRBV19 and TRBJ2-7; D is uncertain. The CDR3 extends over 12 amino acids. Trimming pared 5 bases from V and 0 bases from J, leaving 5 bases between. CDR1 LNHDA and CDR2 SQIVND come from the germline V gene (reference sequence). CDR3 amino acids: CASSSVSYEQYF. The DNA of the CDR3 is TGTGCCAGTAGTTCCGTCTCCTACGAGCAGTACTTC.

The chain couples TRBV25-1 to TRBJ1-5, with a tentative D call TRBD1 (6 bases). V was cut by 5 bases and J by 4 bases, with 12 bases left in between. This CDR3 is built from 14 residues. The germline V gene has CDR1 MGHDK and CDR2 SYGVNS. CDR3 residues: CASSQGTTNQPQHF. CDR3 coding DNA: TGTGCCAGCAGTCAAGGGACAACTAATCAGCCCCAGCATTTT.

The CDR3 DNA reads TGTGCCAGCAGCCCGGACAGGCCCATGAACACTGAAGCTTTCTTT. Protein product: CASSPDRPMNTEAFF. This chain joins TRBV27 and TRBJ1-1; 7 nucleotides agree with TRBD1. Germline CDR1 and CDR2: MNHEY and SMNVEV (reference sequence). The CDR3 sequence is 15 residues long. V shed 6 bases and J 0 bases; nucleotides not matched to a gene: 7.

The chain links TRBV9 to TRBJ1-1; a possible D gene is TRBD1 (6 bases). Trimming stripped 4 bases from V and 1 base from J, with 17 bases between. The CDR3 has 16 amino acids. Germline CDR1 reads SGDLS; CDR2 reads YYNGEE. The DNA of the CDR3 is TGTGCCAGCAGCCTCCTTAGGACAGAGGGGAACACTGAAGCTTTCTTT. Residues: CASSLLRTEGNTEAFF.

This clone was counted between two and nine times. The V gene is TRBV29-1, the J gene TRBJ1-1; possible D gene TRBD1, 5 bases. Trimming cost V 7 bases and J 1 base, with 10 bases left between them. The germline gives CDR1 SQVTM, CDR2 ANQGSEA. The CDR3 has 12 amino acids. Here the CDR3 reads CSGGRENTEAFF. CDR3 DNA: TGCAGCGGGGGACGGGAGAACACTGAAGCTTTCTTT.

This clone was seen more than once but under ten times. CDR3 protein: CATSRDGEYTDTQYF. The CDR3 DNA follows: TGTGCCACCAGCAGAGACGGGGAATACACAGATACGCAGTATTTT. The chain is built from TRBV15 and TRBJ2-3, with D possibly matching TRBD2 (5 bases). This CDR3 has 15 residues. CDR1 is LNHNV, CDR2 YYDKDF, per germline (reference sequence). V lost 0 bases and J 2 bases, leaving 9 bases between the germline ends.

This clone was counted between two and nine times. The gene calls are TRBV6-5 and TRBJ1-2; 8 bases are a match to TRBD1. This CDR3 contains 14 residues. V shed 6 bases and J 2 bases; nucleotides not matched to a gene: 5. Germline CDR1 and CDR2: MNHEY and SVGAGI. The CDR3 DNA reads TGTGCCAGCAGGCGAGGACAGGGCAACTATGGCTACACCTTC. This translates into CASRRGQGNYGYTF.

This sequence joins TRBV30 and TRBJ1-2, with 8 bases lining up with TRBD1. This CDR3 is 12 amino acids long. The V and J ends lost 7 bases and 5 bases, in that order; junction bases with no gene match: 6. CDR1 GTSNPN and CDR2 SVGIG come from the germline V gene (reference sequence). The CDR3 reads CAFPGGRYGYTF. The CDR3 nucleotides read TGTGCCTTCCCAGGGGGCCGGTATGGCTACACCTTC.

The rearrangement joins TRBV15 to TRBJ2-7; 10 bases are shared with TRBD1. Germline V gives CDR1 LNHNV, CDR2 YYDKDF (reference sequence). The CDR3 covers 15 residues. Trimming at V came to 6 bases and at J to 6 bases, leaving 11 bases not matched to a gene. The CDR3: CATRVLGTGEAEQYF. The CDR3 region has the DNA TGTGCCACCAGGGTCCTCGGGACAGGGGAGGCCGAGCAGTACTTC.

The chain carries TRBV30 and TRBJ1-2; 7 bases match TRBD1. The J segment lost 4 bases and the V segment lost 5 bases, leaving 4 bases of the junction unmatched. This CDR3 comprises 12 residues. Germline V gives CDR1 GTSNPN, CDR2 SVGIG (reference sequence). CDR3 region: CAWAGGLYGYTF. The CDR3 coding sequence is TGTGCCTGGGCAGGGGGGCTCTATGGCTACACCTTC.

This clone came up once. V is TRBV7-2 and J is TRBJ1-5; 8 bases map to TRBD1. The J segment lost 1 base and the V segment lost 6 bases, leaving 2 bases of the junction unmatched. The CDR3 runs 14 residues. Germline CDR1 is SGHTA and CDR2 is FQGNSA. CDR3 in amino acids: CASSRDRSNQPQHF. DNA for the CDR3: TGTGCCAGCAGTCGGGACAGGAGCAATCAGCCCCAGCATTTT.

This clone was counted once. The rearrangement links TRBV9 to TRBJ1-2; perhaps TRBD1 as D (5 bases). This CDR3 region has 15 residues. Germline V gene lookup returns CDR1 SGDLS and CDR2 YYNGEE. V lost 4 bases to trimming and J lost 4 bases, with 17 bases between them. CDR3: CASSTGRWKSYGYTF. CDR3 bases: TGTGCCAGCAGCACGGGACGGTGGAAAAGCTATGGCTACACCTTC.

J is TRBJ2-5 and V is TRBV7-2; D gene uncertain. The CDR3 spans 16 residues. With 1 base removed from V and 1 base from J, the gap between germline ends came to 13 bases. Per the germline V gene, CDR1 is SGHTA and CDR2 is FQGNSA. CDR3 amino acids: CASSLVASELQETQYF. The CDR3 DNA reads as TGTGCCAGCAGCTTAGTCGCATCCGAACTCCAAGAGACCCAGTACTTC.

Here the CDR3 reads CASSFYRVTEAFF. As DNA, the CDR3 is TGTGCCAGCAGCTTTTACAGGGTCACTGAAGCTTTCTTT. The genes are TRBV5-4 and TRBJ1-1; tentatively, D is TRBD1 (6 bases). The V and J ends lost 2 bases and 4 bases respectively, with 9 bases between them. The CDR3 contains 13 residues. Germline CDR1 reads SGHNT; CDR2 reads YYREEE (reference sequence).

This chain links TRBV4-3 with TRBJ1-2; TRBD1 matches at 7 bases. Germline lookup yields CDR1 LGHNA and CDR2 YSLEER. Trimming cost V 4 bases and J 8 bases; bases outside gene matches: 13. CDR3 length: 15 amino acids. The CDR3 region has the DNA TGCGCCAGCAGCCTTACTACAGGGGAAAGAGGAGGCTACACCTTC. Protein: CASSLTTGERGGYTF.

Of note for this clone: The sample holds other DNA sequences that translate to the same CDR3. This chain joins TRBV29-1 and TRBJ1-1; 10 bases align to TRBD1. The V gene end was trimmed by 1 base and the J gene end by 4 bases; junction bases not matched to a gene: 3. Germline CDR1 and CDR2: SQVTM and ANQGSEA. The CDR3 covers 14 residues. This CDR3 is CSVEARTGGTEAFF. The CDR3 nucleotides are TGCAGCGTTGAAGCCCGGACAGGGGGCACTGAAGCTTTCTTT.

This clone was recorded a few times. The chain carries TRBV5-1 and TRBJ1-5; D gene unclear. V lost 5 bases, J lost 0 bases, and 15 bases lay in between. The CDR3 consists of 16 residues. The germline gives CDR1 SGHRS, CDR2 YFSETQ. The CDR3 DNA reads as TGCGCCAGCAGGTTAGACGGATCAGATAGCAATCAGCCCCAGCATTTT. It translates to CASRLDGSDSNQPQHF.

The chain carries TRBV2 and TRBJ2-1; no reliable D call. The CDR3 sequence is 10 residues long. Germline CDR1 and CDR2: SNHLY and FYNNEI. The ends were cut back, 8 bases at V and 15 bases at J, with 14 bases in the middle. The DNA of the CDR3 is TGTGCCAGCGGAGTCCAGCAGCGGTTCTTC. Residues: CASGVQQRFF. Variable domain in full (rest from reference TRBV2 and TRBJ2-1): EPEVTQTPSHQVTQMGQEVILRCVPISNHLYFYWYRQILGQKVEFLVSFYNNEISEKSEIFDDQFSVERPDGSNFTLKIRSTKLEDSAMYFCASGVQQRFFGPGTRLTVL.

The V call is TRBV6-1, the J call TRBJ2-5; D is uncertain. This CDR3 has 14 residues. CDR1 MNHNS and CDR2 SASEGT come from the germline V gene. Trimming pared 6 bases from V and 4 bases from J, leaving 15 bases between. The CDR3 here is CASSQTRARETQYF. DNA for the CDR3: TGTGCCAGCAGCCAAACCCGGGCACGAGAGACCCAGTACTTC.

This chain connects TRBV7-2 to TRBJ2-1; 9 nucleotides agree with TRBD2. CDR1 is SGHTA and CDR2 is FQGNSA in the germline V gene. The CDR3 is made up of 19 amino acids. V dropped 7 bases and J dropped 0; count of bases not matched to a gene: 16. This CDR3 reads CASTPRVAGAEDSYNEQFF. CDR3 nucleotides: TGTGCCAGCACCCCTCGGGTAGCGGGGGCCGAAGACTCCTACAATGAGCAGTTCTTC.

The chain carries TRBV5-1 and TRBJ2-1, with unresolved D. Germline CDR1 is SGHRS and CDR2 is YFSETQ. The CDR3 loop spans 11 amino acids. Trimming removed 4 bases at V and 5 bases at J, with 4 bases between. CDR3 loop: CASSIDNEQFF. In nucleotides, the CDR3 is TGCGCCAGCAGCATCGACAATGAGCAGTTCTTC.

This chain joins TRBV5-1 and TRBJ1-2; D gene unclear. The length of the CDR3 is 14 residues. Germline V gene lookup returns CDR1 SGHRS and CDR2 YFSETQ. Trimming took off 0 bases at V and 6 bases at J, with 12 bases between the two ends. The CDR3 here is CASSLALGLNGYTF. The CDR3 DNA is TGCGCCAGCAGCTTGGCCCTCGGCTTGAATGGCTACACCTTC.

This clone was seen only a few times. This rearrangement joins TRBV7-6 to TRBJ2-2; no clear D gene. V lost 0 bases and J 3 bases, leaving 8 bases between the germline ends. This CDR3 comprises 15 residues. Germline assignment: CDR1 SGHVS and CDR2 FNYEAQ. The CDR3 loop reads CASSLALADTGELFF. The CDR3 nucleotides read TGTGCCAGCAGCTTAGCGCTGGCAGACACCGGGGAGCTGTTTTTT.